The entry below describes one TCR beta chain. This clonotype has more than one count but fewer than ten. Its specific antigen is unknown. Base qualities are not at hand, and no much larger clone is one base apart. The data originate from a study of naive and memory T cell subsets (TCRdb year 2017). At the level of the whole study: The study applied an open-source, UMI-based TCR alpha and beta sequencing pipeline to sorted naive and memory peripheral blood T cell subsets. RNA was DNase-treated and reverse transcribed with TCR constant-region primers, mostly using SuperScript III. The functional CMV T cell responses agreed completely with IgG serology results. What the work shows at the level of the full study, not this receptor alone: The abundance of TCRs followed a power law with an exponent that differed between naive and memory subsets yet stayed consistent across the three individuals. The repertoire findings for the naive and memory subsets could not be validated, as no ground truth was available. Gini index rose and Shannon and inverse Simpson diversity fell from naive through CM, EM and EMRA in both CD4 and CD8 cells. After error correction, over 90% of naive TCR sequences appeared only once, giving much steeper abundance distributions than memory subsets. A few larger clonotypes were present in naive repertoires, especially CD8 naive repertoires, and these clonotypes were possibly memory cells re-expressing CD45RA. Each clonotype was defined as a single alpha or beta chain sequence rather than as a paired alpha/beta receptor. RNA-based TCR counts may be affected by expression changes linked to T cell activation and differentiation.

Compared with germline, V lacks 6 bases and J lacks 1 base; bases without a gene match: 8. CDR1 and CDR2 (DFQATT, SNEGSKA) derive from the germline V gene (reference sequence). From the cysteine through the phenylalanine, the CDR3 covers 14 amino acids. Here the CDR3 DNA is all that survives: 42 bases in frame from base 1. Libraries were prepared through UMI-ligation and nested PCR. The beta constant-region primer was an equimolar mix of two oligonucleotides covering both TRBC1 and TRBC2. Four rounds of PCR, combining the SP2 primer with nested alpha and beta constant-region primers, were used to amplify the ligated cDNA. A single-stranded oligonucleotide bearing the SP2 primer plus a 12-nucleotide UMI was ligated onto the 3' end of the cDNA by T4 RNA ligase 1. Incubation of the ligation reaction lasted roughly 18-24 hours at 16 degrees C. PCR2 was usually performed as a SYBR Green qPCR and halted at a preset threshold so that over-amplification would not occur. Agencourt AMPure XP magnetic beads were used for all purifications after the first. Libraries were quantified by Qubit and checked on a TapeStation, where a main peak was expected near 650 bp. Pooled libraries were sequenced on an Illumina MiSeq using v2 2x251 paired-end kits, and typically roughly 0.85-2 million reads were obtained per sample. Libraries were pooled at approximately 3.7 nM per sample, and roughly 4.5-8% PhiX was added to improve cluster recognition. The authors processed their data as follows. V and J genes were assigned to Demultiplexor-processed FASTQ reads by Decombinator through tag matching, with a single base-pair mismatch being allowed. Collapsinator relied on UMIs to fix sequencing errors as well as frequency errors caused by PCR heterogeneity. TCRs were translated and CDR3s were extracted from the conserved cysteine to the FGXG phenylalanine by CDR3Translator, with non-productive sequences being flagged. Gini, Shannon entropy and inverse Simpson indices were calculated on repertoires subsampled to equal numbers of UMI-defined TCRs. Within the linear range, a power law was fitted to clonotype abundance distributions using maximum likelihood. For one naive CD8 sample, the pipeline and MIGEC produced similar UMI counts, unique TCR numbers and clonal distributions. One analysis removed from the naive repertoire any naive TCRs that were also present in any memory subset from the same donor. The repertoires were searched for under 7,500 CMV-associated CDR3 sequences that had been compiled from VDJdb and a published dataset. TCRdb itself trimmed the public reads at Q25 with fastp, ran MiXCR and retained productive beta chains. Every distinct CDR3 protein forms one entry, paired with its most common genes and DNA. TCRdb's processing, not the study's, gives the V and J calls here. In all, the sample holds some 82,000 distinct CDR3 sequences, and approximately 11% of those were seen once. Of the sample, about 0.14% falls within the top ten clones.

From the second PCR step on, the TCR alpha and beta chain libraries were amplified in separate reactions. To determine each donor's CMV status, fresh PBMCs were stimulated overnight with CMV viral lysate, and IFNgamma production from CD4+ T cells was then assessed. CD4 T cells were positively selected with Miltenyi beads, followed by positive selection of CD8 T cells from the CD4-negative fraction. After staining for CD3, CD4, CD8, CD45RA, CD27 and a live/dead dye, cells were sorted on a BD Aria II into four subsets based on CD45RA and CD27. A few healthy volunteers provided blood, and the blood of each volunteer was split into CD4 and CD8 T cells and then into four differentiation subsets. Around 130 ml of peripheral blood was collected from each donor, and PBMC were isolated from the blood using Ficoll-Paque PLUS density-gradient centrifugation. Sorted cells were lysed in RLT buffer, after which RNA was extracted using a Qiagen RNeasy kit and stored at -80 degrees C.

The V gene is TRBV20-1 and the J gene is TRBJ1-1; 7 central nucleotides agree with TRBD1. This clonotype originated in a human donor in good health. Sequenced input: naive CD4+ T cells from blood. The cell subset or site label for this specimen denotes: naive T cells, CD45RA high CD27+. The CDR3 protein is CSARGQRKNTEAFF. The sequenced DNA: TGCAGTGCCAGGGGACAGCGCAAGAACACTGAAGCTTTCTTT.